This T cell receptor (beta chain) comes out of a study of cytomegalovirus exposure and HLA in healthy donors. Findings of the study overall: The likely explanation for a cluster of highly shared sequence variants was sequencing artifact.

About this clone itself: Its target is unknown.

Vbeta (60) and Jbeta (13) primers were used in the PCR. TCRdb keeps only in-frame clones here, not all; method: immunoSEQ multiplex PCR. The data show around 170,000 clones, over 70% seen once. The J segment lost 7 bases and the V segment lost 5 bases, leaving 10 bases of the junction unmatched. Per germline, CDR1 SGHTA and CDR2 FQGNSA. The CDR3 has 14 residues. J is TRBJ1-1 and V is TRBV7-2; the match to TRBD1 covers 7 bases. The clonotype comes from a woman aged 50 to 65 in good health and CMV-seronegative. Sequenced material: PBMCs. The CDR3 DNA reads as TGTGCCAGCAGCCAAACGGGGACAGAGAGTGAAGCTTTCTTT. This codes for CASSQTGTESEAFF.